Shown below are 6 T cell receptor beta chains from a single sample sequenced in a study of T cell responses to AZD1222 COVID-19 vaccine. TCRdb's copy holds only in-frame clones and misses some; the assay was immunoSEQ multiplex PCR. The sample has more than 100,000 clones, roughly 88% seen once; the top ten hold about 6%. The sequenced sample was peripheral blood, obtained on day 0 of AZD1222 vaccination. Receptor source: an adult in good health.

In this sample, this clone turned up a few times. The chain employs TRBV12-3 or TRBV12-4 and TRBJ1-2, with TRBD1 as a possible D gene (5 bases). V shed 6 bases and J shed 4 bases, with 12 bases lying between them. There are 13 residues in the CDR3. The CDR3 DNA is TGTGCCAGCAGAATGACGGGGCTCTATGGCTACACCTTC. Protein: CASRMTGLYGYTF.

The genes are TRBV15 and TRBJ1-4; D is ambiguous. Germline CDR1 is LNHNV and CDR2 is YYDKDF (reference sequence). CDR3 length equals 14 residues. Trimming left V 0 bases short and J 12 bases short, with 14 bases between. CDR3 DNA sequence: TGTGCCACCAGCAGAGATTTGGAACTAGGAGAACTGTTTTTT. Protein product: CATSRDLELGELFF.

This clone was detected once. The chain recombines TRBV15 with TRBJ1-4; the D is unclear. Germline lookup yields CDR1 LNHNV and CDR2 YYDKDF (reference sequence). The CDR3 sequence is 14 residues long. Trimming cost V 0 bases and J 8 bases, with 10 bases left between them. The CDR3: CATSRDGQSEKLFF. Here the CDR3 DNA reads TGTGCCACCAGCAGAGATGGCCAAAGCGAAAAACTGTTTTTT.

This chain uses TRBV23-1 with TRBJ2-7; D may be TRBD1 (6 bases). TRBV23-1 carries the ORF label, with uncertain function. V lost 11 bases and J lost 0, with 11 bases in between. The CDR3 runs 12 residues. As DNA, the CDR3 is TGCGCCGCGACAGGACCCTCCTACGAGCAGTACTTC. It codes for CAATGPSYEQYF.

This chain joins TRBV12-3 or TRBV12-4 and TRBJ1-5, with 7 bases fitting TRBD1. V lost 6 bases to trimming and J lost 7 bases; unmatched junction nucleotides: 6. The CDR3 totals 13 residues. The CDR3, as DNA: TGTGCCAGCAGACGGACAGGAGGCCAGCCCCAGCATTTT. Its protein is CASRRTGGQPQHF.

The V call is TRBV7-7, the J call TRBJ2-5; D not certain. CDR1 and CDR2 (germline): SSHAT, FNYEAQ (reference sequence). Trimming took 4 bases from V and 4 from J, leaving 16 bases between them. The CDR3 is made up of 15 amino acids. The CDR3 spells CASSSGTLTGETQYF. In DNA, the CDR3 is TGTGCCAGCAGCTCTGGTACTCTCACCGGAGAGACCCAGTACTTC.